Below are 11 T cell receptor beta chains sequenced from a single sample in a study of cytomegalovirus exposure and HLA in healthy donors listed by TCRdb under 2017. The method was the immunoSEQ multiplex PCR assay. The multiplex PCR relied on a mix of 60 forward primers for TCR Vbeta segments and 13 reverse primers for TCR Jbeta segments. In TCRdb, the immuneACCESS table is reduced to in-frame sequences with V and J assigned. These tables do not hold every clone; where another copy was compared, an unresolved V gene accounts for under half, and the others remain unexplained. Across this sample there are about 140,000 clones, with about three quarters seen only once. Around 1.5% of the sample is held by the ten biggest clonotypes. Source material: PBMCs. Receptors were obtained from a female donor in good health and CMV-seronegative.

The chain carries TRBV2 and TRBJ1-6, with TRBD1 as a possible D gene (6 bases). CDR1 and CDR2 from the germline V gene are SNHLY and FYNNEI. With 5 bases removed from V and 5 bases from J, the gap between germline ends came to 13 bases. This CDR3 is 15 amino acids long. The CDR3 sequence is CASSNGQWDNSPLHF. In nucleotides, the CDR3 is TGTGCCAGCAGTAATGGACAGTGGGATAATTCACCCCTCCACTTT.

This sequence joins TRBV11-2 and TRBJ1-3, with unresolved D. Trimming shortened V by 6 bases and J by 6 bases, and 12 bases separated the two germline ends. The CDR3 covers 13 residues. Germline-derived CDR1 and CDR2 are SGHAT and FQNNGV. The CDR3, as DNA: TGTGCCAGCAGACCCTCCCCAGAAAACACCATATATTTT. This encodes CASRPSPENTIYF. The full variable domain, with the rest looked up from reference TRBV11-2 and TRBJ1-3, is EAGVAQSPRYKIIEKRQSVAFWCNPISGHATLYWYQQILGQGPKLLIQFQNNGVVDDSQLPKDRFSAERLKGVDSTLKIQPAKLEDSAVYLCASRPSPENTIYFGEGSWLTVV.

This clone appeared a single time. The chain carries TRBV28 and TRBJ1-1; TRBD1 matches at 8 bases. Germline V gene sequence: CDR1 MDHEN, CDR2 SYDVKM. Trimming at V came to 5 bases and at J to 7 bases, leaving 6 bases not matched to a gene. This CDR3 is 13 amino acids long. CDR3 amino acids: CASSRNRGVEAFF. CDR3 DNA: TGTGCCAGCAGTCGAAACAGGGGGGTTGAAGCTTTCTTT.

On this clone: Germline and junction disagree at one end, which may indicate a read error. The V and J genes are TRBV19 and TRBJ1-5; D uncertain. Germline lookup yields CDR1 LNHDA and CDR2 SQIVND (reference sequence). This CDR3 comprises 12 residues. CDR3 residues: CASTLRGQPQHF. The CDR3 nucleotides are TGTGCAAGTACCCTCCGGGGTCAGCCCCAGCATTTT.

The chain is built from TRBV18 and TRBJ1-5, with TRBD1 matching over 7 bases. Germline loops: CDR1 KGHSH, CDR2 LQKENI. The CDR3 sequence is 14 residues long. After removal of 3 bases from V and 3 bases from J, the junction contained 2 bases not matched to a gene. The CDR3 loop reads CASSPGQPNQPQHF. CDR3 in DNA: TGTGCCAGCTCACCGGGACAGCCCAATCAGCCCCAGCATTTT.

The J gene is TRBJ2-5, the V gene TRBV4-1; 10 bases fit TRBD1. The V gene's germline CDR1 is MGHRA and CDR2 YSYEKL. The CDR3 consists of 15 residues. With 3 bases clipped from V and 4 bases from J, the junction kept 5 bases outside the gene matches. As DNA, the CDR3 is TGCGCCAGCAGCCATCTGACAGGGGGCAGAGAGACCCAGTACTTC. Its protein is CASSHLTGGRETQYF.

This sequence joins TRBV28 and TRBJ1-5, with D unclear. CDR1 MDHEN and CDR2 SYDVKM come from the germline V gene. This CDR3 comprises 16 residues. With 0 bases removed from V and 2 bases from J, the gap between germline ends came to 11 bases. CDR3 loop: CASSLWAVKGNQPQHF. CDR3 bases: TGTGCCAGCAGTTTATGGGCAGTTAAAGGCAATCAGCCCCAGCATTTT.

The V call is TRBV25-1, the J call TRBJ1-6; 7 bases match TRBD1. CDR1 and CDR2 (germline): MGHDK, SYGVNS. V was clipped by 2 bases and J by 0 bases; unmatched bases: 4. The length of the CDR3 is 17 residues. CDR3 region: CASSEHRGSSYNSPLHF. CDR3 in DNA: TGTGCCAGCAGTGAACACAGGGGAAGCTCCTATAATTCACCCCTCCACTTT.

The CDR3 DNA reads TGTGCCAGCAGCTTAGACGGTATGGGGGGCACTGAAGCTTTCTTT. As protein: CASSLDGMGGTEAFF. This chain uses TRBV7-9 with TRBJ1-1; D is possibly TRBD1 (5 bases). Trimming shortened V by 1 base and J by 4 bases, and 13 bases separated the two germline ends. Germline V lookup: CDR1 SEHNR, CDR2 FQNEAQ (reference sequence). The CDR3 is 15 amino acids.

The chain recombines TRBV18 with TRBJ1-4; TRBD1 agrees at 10 bases. CDR3 size: 19 residues. The germline V gene has CDR1 KGHSH and CDR2 LQKENI. After removal of 5 bases from V and 5 bases from J, the junction contained 17 bases not matched to a gene. CDR3 bases: TGTGCCAGCTCATCAGTAAACCGACAGGGGGCAGTGAGAAATGAAAAACTGTTTTTT. It specifies CASSSVNRQGAVRNEKLFF.

The chain joins TRBV29-1 to TRBJ2-1; 9 positions agree with TRBD1. Per the germline V gene, CDR1 is SQVTM and CDR2 is ANQGSEA. The trim removed 8 bases at V and 9 bases at J, leaving 14 bases unmatched. The CDR3 is made up of 14 amino acids. The CDR3 spells CSLPPGQGSREQFF. DNA for the CDR3: TGCAGCCTTCCCCCGGGACAGGGTTCGCGTGAGCAGTTCTTC.